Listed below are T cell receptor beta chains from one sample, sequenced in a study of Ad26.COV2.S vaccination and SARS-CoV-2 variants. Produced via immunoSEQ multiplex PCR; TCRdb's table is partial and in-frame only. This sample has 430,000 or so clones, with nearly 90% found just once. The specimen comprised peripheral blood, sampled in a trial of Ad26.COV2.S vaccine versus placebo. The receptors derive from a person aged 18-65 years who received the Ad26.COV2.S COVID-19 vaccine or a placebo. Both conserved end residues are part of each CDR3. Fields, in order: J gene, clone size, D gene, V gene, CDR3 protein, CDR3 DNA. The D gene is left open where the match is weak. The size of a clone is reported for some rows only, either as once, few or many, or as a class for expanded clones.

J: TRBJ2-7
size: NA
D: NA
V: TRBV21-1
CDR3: CASSPRGQGRYEQYF
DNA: TGTGCCAGCAGCCCCCGGGGACAGGGAAGGTACGAGCAGTACTTC

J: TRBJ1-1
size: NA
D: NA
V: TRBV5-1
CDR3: CASSLVGGNTEAFF
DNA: TGCGCCAGCAGCTTGGTGGGGGGAAACACTGAAGCTTTCTTT

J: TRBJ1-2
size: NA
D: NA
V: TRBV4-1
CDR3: CASSQLMTAFYGYTF
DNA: TGCGCCAGCAGCCAGCTCATGACAGCTTTCTATGGCTACACCTTC

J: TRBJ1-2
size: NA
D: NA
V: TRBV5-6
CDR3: CASSLGHYGYTF
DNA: TGTGCCAGCAGCTTGGGCCACTATGGCTACACCTTC

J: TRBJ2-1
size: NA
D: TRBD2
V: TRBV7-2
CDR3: CASSGWTSGRANEQFF
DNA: TGTGCCAGCAGCGGCTGGACTAGCGGGAGAGCGAATGAGCAGTTCTTC

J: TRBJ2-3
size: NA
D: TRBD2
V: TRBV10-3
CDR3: CATTSVPSTDTQYF
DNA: TGTGCCACCACTAGCGTTCCGTCCACAGATACGCAGTATTTT

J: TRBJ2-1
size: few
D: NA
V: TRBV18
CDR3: CASSPGVWNNEQFF
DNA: TGTGCCAGCTCACCAGGGGTATGGAACAATGAGCAGTTCTTC

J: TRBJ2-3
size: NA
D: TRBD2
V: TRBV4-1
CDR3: CASSFPGTSGTQYF
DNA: TGCGCCAGCAGCTTCCCCGGGACTAGCGGTACGCAGTATTTT

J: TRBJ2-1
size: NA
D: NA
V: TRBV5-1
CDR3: CASSLAGWDRYNEQFF
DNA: TGCGCCAGCAGCTTGGCCGGTTGGGACCGCTACAATGAGCAGTTCTTC

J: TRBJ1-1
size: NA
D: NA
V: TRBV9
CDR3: CASSVKGDTEAFF
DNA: TGTGCCAGCAGCGTAAAAGGGGACACTGAAGCTTTCTTT

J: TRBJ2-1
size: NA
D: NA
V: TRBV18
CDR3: CASSPYFAPKSEQFF
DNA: TGTGCCAGCTCACCCTATTTTGCCCCGAAGAGTGAGCAGTTCTTC

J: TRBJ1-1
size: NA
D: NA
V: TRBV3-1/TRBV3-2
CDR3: CASSQLGVGHTEAFF
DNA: TGTGCCAGCAGCCAGTTGGGGGTCGGTCACACTGAAGCTTTCTTT

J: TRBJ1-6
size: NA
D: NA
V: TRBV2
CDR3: CAGSSYNSPLHF
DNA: TGTGCCGGGAGCTCCTATAATTCACCCCTCCACTTT

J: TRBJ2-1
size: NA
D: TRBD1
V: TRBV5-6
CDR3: CASSRTGVEQFF
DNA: TGTGCCAGCAGCCGGACAGGGGTTGAGCAGTTCTTC

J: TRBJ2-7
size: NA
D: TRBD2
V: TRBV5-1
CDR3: CASSLELAGGGEQYF
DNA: TGCGCCAGCAGCTTGGAACTAGCGGGGGGTGGCGAGCAGTACTTC

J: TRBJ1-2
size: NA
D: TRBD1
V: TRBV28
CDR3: CASSRTGGFGGYTF
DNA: TGTGCCAGCAGTCGGACAGGGGGGTTTGGGGGCTACACCTTC

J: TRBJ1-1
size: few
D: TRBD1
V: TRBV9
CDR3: CASAGQGASEAFF
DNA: TGTGCCAGCGCCGGACAGGGGGCGTCTGAAGCTTTCTTT

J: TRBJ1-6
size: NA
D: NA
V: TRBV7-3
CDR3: CASSLLGPDNSPLHF
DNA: TGTGCCAGCAGCTTATTGGGCCCCGACAATTCACCCCTCCACTTT

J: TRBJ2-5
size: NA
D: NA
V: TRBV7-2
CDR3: CASSLAGKETQYF
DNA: TGTGCCAGCAGCTTAGCTGGGAAAGAGACCCAGTACTTC

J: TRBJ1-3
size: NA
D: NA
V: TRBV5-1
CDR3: CASSRLAGHRSGNTIYF
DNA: TGCGCCAGCAGCAGACTCGCAGGACACCGCTCTGGAAACACCATATATTTT

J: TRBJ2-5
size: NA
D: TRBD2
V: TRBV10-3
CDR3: CAISDQGGETQYF
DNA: TGTGCCATCAGTGATCAGGGAGGGGAGACCCAGTACTTC

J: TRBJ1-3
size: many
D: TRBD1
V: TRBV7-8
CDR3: CASSPRQGTGSGNTIYF
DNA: TGTGCCAGCAGCCCGCGACAGGGAACCGGCTCTGGAAACACCATATATTTT

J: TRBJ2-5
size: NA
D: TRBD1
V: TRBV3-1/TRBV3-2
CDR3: CASSLRTGIEETQYF
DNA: TGTGCCAGCAGCCTCCGGACAGGGATCGAAGAGACCCAGTACTTC

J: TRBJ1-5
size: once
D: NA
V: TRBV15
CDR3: CATSRLRAGAWNQPQHF
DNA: TGTGCCACCAGCAGACTCCGGGCAGGGGCATGGAATCAGCCCCAGCATTTT

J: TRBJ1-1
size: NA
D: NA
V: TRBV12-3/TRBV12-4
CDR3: CASSLRIQTEAFF
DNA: TGTGCCAGCAGTTTAAGGATACAGACTGAAGCTTTCTTT

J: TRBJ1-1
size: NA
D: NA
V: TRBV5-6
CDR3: CASSSTMNTEAFF
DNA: TGTGCCAGCAGCTCCACAATGAACACTGAAGCTTTCTTT

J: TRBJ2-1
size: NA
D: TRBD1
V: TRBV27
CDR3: CASRPGQGGGEQFF
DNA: TGTGCCAGCCGACCGGGACAGGGGGGTGGTGAGCAGTTCTTC

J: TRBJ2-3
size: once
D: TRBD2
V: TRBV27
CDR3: CASRNSGRATDTQYF
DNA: TGTGCCAGCAGGAACAGCGGGAGGGCCACAGATACGCAGTATTTT

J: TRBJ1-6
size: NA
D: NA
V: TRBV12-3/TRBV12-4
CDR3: CASSFPPSPLHF
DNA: TGTGCCAGCAGTTTCCCGCCTTCACCCCTCCACTTT

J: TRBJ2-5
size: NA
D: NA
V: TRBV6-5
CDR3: CASSFNSETQYF
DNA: TGTGCCAGCAGTTTCAACTCAGAGACCCAGTACTTC

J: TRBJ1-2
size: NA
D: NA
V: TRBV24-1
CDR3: CATSEPTGYGYTF
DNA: TGTGCCACCAGTGAGCCGACGGGGTATGGCTACACCTTC

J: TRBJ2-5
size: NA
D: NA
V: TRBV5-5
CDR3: CASSFQGEETQYF
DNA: TGTGCCAGCAGCTTCCAGGGTGAAGAGACCCAGTACTTC

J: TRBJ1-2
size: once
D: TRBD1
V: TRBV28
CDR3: CASNVVRTGDYGYTF
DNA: TGTGCCAGCAACGTAGTCCGGACAGGAGACTATGGCTACACCTTC

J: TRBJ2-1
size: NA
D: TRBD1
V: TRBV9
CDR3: CASSISQGAYNEQFF
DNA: TGTGCCAGCAGCATTAGTCAGGGGGCGTACAATGAGCAGTTCTTC

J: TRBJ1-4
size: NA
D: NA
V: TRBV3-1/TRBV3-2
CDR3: CASSQLREGEKLFF
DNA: TGTGCCAGCAGCCAACTAAGGGAGGGGGAAAAACTGTTTTTT